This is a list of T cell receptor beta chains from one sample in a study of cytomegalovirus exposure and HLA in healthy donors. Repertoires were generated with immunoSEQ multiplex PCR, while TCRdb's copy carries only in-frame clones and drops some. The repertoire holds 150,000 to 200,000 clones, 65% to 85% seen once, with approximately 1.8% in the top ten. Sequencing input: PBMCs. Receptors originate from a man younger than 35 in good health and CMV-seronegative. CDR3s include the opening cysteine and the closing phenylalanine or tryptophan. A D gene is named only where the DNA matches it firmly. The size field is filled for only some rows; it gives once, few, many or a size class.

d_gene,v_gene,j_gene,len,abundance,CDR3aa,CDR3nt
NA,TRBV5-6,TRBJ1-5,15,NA,CASSLGQRGLQPQHF,TGTGCCAGCAGCTTGGGCCAGCGAGGACTTCAGCCCCAGCATTTT
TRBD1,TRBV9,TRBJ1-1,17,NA,CASSILPGTETNTEAFF,TGTGCCAGCAGCATCCTTCCAGGGACAGAGACGAACACTGAAGCTTTCTTT
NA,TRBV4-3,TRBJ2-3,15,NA,CASSQGAGSTDTQYF,TGCGCCAGCAGCCAAGGCGCGGGGTCCACAGATACGCAGTATTTT
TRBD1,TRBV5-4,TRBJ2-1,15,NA,CASSERQGVVNEQFF,TGTGCCAGCAGCGAGAGACAGGGGGTGGTCAATGAGCAGTTCTTC
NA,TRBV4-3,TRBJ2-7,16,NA,CASSQEWRGSIYEQYF,TGCGCCAGCAGCCAAGAATGGAGGGGTTCTATCTACGAGCAGTACTTC
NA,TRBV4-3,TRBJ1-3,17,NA,CASSQDTPRGAGNTIYF,TGCGCCAGCAGCCAAGACACGCCTAGGGGTGCCGGAAACACCATATATTTT
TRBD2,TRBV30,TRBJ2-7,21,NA,CAWREGRPPGLAGGGGYEQYF,TGTGCCTGGAGGGAAGGGCGACCTCCGGGACTAGCGGGAGGTGGTGGGTACGAGCAGTACTTC
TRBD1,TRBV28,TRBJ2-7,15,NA,CASSKGQAVPYEQYF,TGTGCCAGCAGCAAGGGACAGGCAGTACCCTACGAGCAGTACTTC
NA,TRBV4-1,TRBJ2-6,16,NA,CASSQVAGSGANVLTF,TGCGCCAGCAGCCAAGTTGCGGGGTCCGGGGCCAACGTCCTGACTTTC
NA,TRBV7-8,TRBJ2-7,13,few,CASSLGGGGEQYF,TGTGCCAGCAGCTTAGGAGGGGGGGGAGAGCAGTACTTC
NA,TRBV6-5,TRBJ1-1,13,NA,CASSYAQDTEAFF,TGTGCCAGCAGTTACGCGCAGGACACTGAAGCTTTCTTT
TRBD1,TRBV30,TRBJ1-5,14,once,CAWSVGQGDQPQHF,TGTGCCTGGAGTGTTGGACAGGGGGATCAGCCCCAGCATTTT
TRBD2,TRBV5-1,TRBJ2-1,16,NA,CASSFQERGGYNEQFF,TGCGCCAGCAGCTTTCAGGAGCGGGGGGGATACAATGAGCAGTTCTTC
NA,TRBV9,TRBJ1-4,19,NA,CASSQTSGMWGSRNEKLFF,TGTGCCAGCAGCCAGACCTCGGGGATGTGGGGATCAAGAAATGAAAAACTGTTTTTT
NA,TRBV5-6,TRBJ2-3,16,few,CASSSGRGFPTDTQYF,TGTGCCAGCAGCTCTGGCCGGGGGTTCCCCACAGATACGCAGTATTTT
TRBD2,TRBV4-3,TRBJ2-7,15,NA,CASSQRGLASYEQYF,TGCGCCAGCAGCCAAAGGGGACTAGCAAGCTACGAGCAGTACTTC
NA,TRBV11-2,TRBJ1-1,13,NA,CASSLEHRDEAFF,TGTGCCAGCAGCTTAGAACACAGGGACGAGGCTTTCTTT
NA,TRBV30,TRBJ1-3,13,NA,CAWIRGSGNTIYF,TGTGCCTGGATCCGGGGTTCTGGAAACACCATATATTTT
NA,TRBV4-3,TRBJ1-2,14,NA,CASSPQAGSYGYTF,TGCGCCAGCAGCCCCCAGGCAGGCAGCTATGGCTACACCTTC
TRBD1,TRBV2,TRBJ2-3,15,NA,CALDTPGQGIDTQYF,TGTGCCCTCGATACCCCGGGACAGGGAATAGATACGCAGTATTTT
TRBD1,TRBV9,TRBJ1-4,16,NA,CASSVGGGAANEKLFF,TGTGCCAGCAGCGTAGGAGGGGGCGCAGCTAATGAAAAACTGTTTTTT
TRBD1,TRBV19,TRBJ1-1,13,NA,CASSIWPGGLAFF,TGTGCCAGTAGTATATGGCCAGGGGGCTTGGCTTTCTTT
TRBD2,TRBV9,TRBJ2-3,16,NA,CASSVWRGGSTDTQYF,TGTGCCAGCAGCGTATGGCGCGGGGGGAGCACAGATACGCAGTATTTT
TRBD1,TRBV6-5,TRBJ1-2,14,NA,CASSRATGNYGYTF,TGTGCCAGCAGTCGGGCGACAGGGAACTATGGCTACACCTTC
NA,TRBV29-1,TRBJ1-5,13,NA,CSAGGGSNQPQHF,TGCAGCGCCGGGGGGGGGAGTAATCAGCCCCAGCATTTT
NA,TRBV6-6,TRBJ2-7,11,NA,CASKLENEQYF,TGTGCCAGCAAGTTAGAGAACGAGCAGTACTTC
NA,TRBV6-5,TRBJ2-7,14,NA,CASTKRAGQGEQYF,TGTGCCAGCACGAAAAGGGCAGGGCAGGGCGAGCAGTACTTC
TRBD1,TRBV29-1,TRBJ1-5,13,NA,CSVGQGDDQPQHF,TGCAGCGTTGGGCAGGGGGATGATCAGCCCCAGCATTTT
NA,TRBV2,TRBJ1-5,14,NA,CASSEVSLQQPQHF,TGTGCCAGCAGTGAAGTGTCCCTTCAGCAGCCCCAGCATTTT
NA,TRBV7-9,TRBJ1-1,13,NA,CASSSGGATEAFF,TGTGCCAGCAGTTCGGGAGGGGCCACTGAAGCTTTCTTT
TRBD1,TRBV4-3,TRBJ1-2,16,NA,CASSQALAGGIYGYTF,TGCGCCAGCAGCCAAGCTCTCGCAGGGGGCATCTATGGCTACACCTTC
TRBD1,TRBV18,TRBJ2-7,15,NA,CASSPQGTGSYEQYF,TGTGCCAGCTCACCGCAAGGGACAGGGAGCTACGAGCAGTACTTC
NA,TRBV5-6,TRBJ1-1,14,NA,CASRRGGSYTEAFF,TGTGCCAGCAGGCGGGGGGGGTCGTACACTGAAGCTTTCTTT
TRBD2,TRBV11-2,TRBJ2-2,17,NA,CASSLSVSGGNTGELFF,TGTGCCAGCAGCTTATCGGTCAGCGGGGGGAACACCGGGGAGCTGTTTTTT
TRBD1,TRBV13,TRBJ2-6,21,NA,CASSSTRDRAKESSGANVLTF,TGTGCCAGCAGCTCTACCCGGGACAGGGCAAAGGAGAGCTCTGGGGCCAACGTCCTGACTTTC
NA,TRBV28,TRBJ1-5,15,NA,CASSPAPGGAGPQHF,TGTGCCAGCAGCCCTGCCCCGGGGGGGGCGGGGCCCCAGCATTTT
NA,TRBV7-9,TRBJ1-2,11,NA,CASSVMGGYTF,TGTGCCAGCAGCGTAATGGGGGGGTACACCTTC
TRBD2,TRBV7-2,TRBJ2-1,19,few,CASSLAWQGWSGRPNEQFF,TGTGCCAGCAGCTTAGCTTGGCAGGGTTGGAGCGGGAGGCCCAATGAGCAGTTCTTC
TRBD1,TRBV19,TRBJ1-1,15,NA,CASSIGDRGNTEAFF,TGTGCCAGTAGTATCGGGGACAGGGGGAACACTGAAGCTTTCTTT
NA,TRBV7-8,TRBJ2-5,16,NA,CASSPGRASWEETQYF,TGTGCCAGCAGCCCTGGCCGAGCGTCCTGGGAAGAGACCCAGTACTTC
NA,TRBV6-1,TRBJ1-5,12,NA,CASSTGNQPQHF,TGTGCCAGCAGTACAGGCAATCAGCCCCAGCATTTT
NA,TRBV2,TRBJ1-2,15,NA,CASSSPRQANYGYTF,TGTGCCAGCAGTTCCCCCAGACAAGCTAACTATGGCTACACCTTC
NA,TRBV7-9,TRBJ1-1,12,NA,CASSLTRDEAFF,TGTGCCAGCAGCTTAACACGGGATGAAGCTTTCTTT
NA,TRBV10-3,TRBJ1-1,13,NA,CAIGREVNTEAFF,TGTGCCATCGGAAGGGAGGTGAACACTGAAGCTTTCTTT
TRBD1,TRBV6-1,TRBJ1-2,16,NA,CASSAGRLQGGDGYTF,TGTGCCAGCAGTGCAGGCCGTCTACAGGGGGGGGATGGCTACACCTTC
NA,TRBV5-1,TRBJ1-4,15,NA,CASSLVGGDNEKLFF,TGCGCCAGCAGCTTGGTCGGGGGGGACAATGAAAAACTGTTTTTT
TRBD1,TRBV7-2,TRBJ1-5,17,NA,CASSTTGTGFGNQPQHF,TGTGCCAGCAGCACCACCGGGACAGGGTTCGGCAATCAGCCCCAGCATTTT
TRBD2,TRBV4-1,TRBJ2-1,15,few,CASSPTSGVYQEQFF,TGCGCCAGCAGCCCTACTAGCGGGGTTTACCAGGAGCAGTTCTTC
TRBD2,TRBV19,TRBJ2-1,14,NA,CASSNSGTTGEQFF,TGTGCCAGTAGCAATTCCGGGACTACGGGTGAGCAGTTCTTC
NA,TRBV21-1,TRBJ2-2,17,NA,CASTTDTTSLYTGELFF,TGTGCCAGCACCACAGACACCACTTCATTATACACCGGGGAGCTGTTTTTT
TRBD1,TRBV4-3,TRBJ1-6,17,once,CASSQEGGTGDNSPLHF,TGCGCCAGCAGCCAAGAAGGAGGGACAGGGGACAATTCACCCCTCCACTTT
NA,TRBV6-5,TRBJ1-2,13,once,CASSLAGNYGYTF,TGTGCCAGCAGTTTAGCGGGGAACTATGGCTACACCTTC